The clone carrying this TCR beta chain was counted a few times. Antigen unknown. V shed 5 bases and J shed 9 bases, with 15 bases lying between them. Germline loops: CDR1 SGHDT, CDR2 YYEEEE. The CDR3 totals 13 residues. TCR beta CDR3 region amplification was performed from RNA transcripts. First-round RT-PCR of the TCR CDR3 relied on the HTBI primer set. MiXCR, applied by TCRdb to the multiplex PCR reads, yields one record per CDR3 protein. Of fewer than 650,000 distinct CDR3 sequences listed, over 12% are singletons. These data are taken from a study of T cells in Graves' hyperthyroidism and ophthalmopathy. Using 9.5 to 10 ml of fresh peripheral blood, PBMCs were prepared. Overall study results and limits: Blood held most thyroid clonotypes expanded above 0.001 frequency.

Input material: blood. V gene TRBV5-6 combines with J gene TRBJ1-3; D not certain. The receptor was derived from a woman younger than 35 with Graves' ophthalmopathy. CDR3 protein: CASSYGSTGTIYF. Written as DNA, the CDR3 is TGTGCCAGCAGTTACGGCTCAACGGGCACCATATATTTT. Supplemented by reference TRBV5-6 and TRBJ1-3, the full variable domain reads DAGVTQSPTHLIKTRGQQVTLRCSPKSGHDTVSWYQQALGQGPQFIFQYYEEEERQRGNFPDRFSGHQFPNYSSELNVNALLLGDSALYLCASSYGSTGTIYFGEGSWLTVV.